Below, one T cell receptor beta chain is given with its context. The data are from a study of blood T cell repertoires in COVID-19. The CDR3 has 11 amino acids. V lost 0 bases to trimming and J lost 7 bases, with 6 bases between them. Germline assignment: CDR1 DFQATT and CDR2 SNEGSKA (reference sequence). This table comes from immunoSEQ multiplex PCR, and its TCRdb copy is limited to in-frame clones, with some not included. Of about 240,000 clones in the sample, 87% were seen once. The origin of this receptor is a man in his sixties who had recovered from COVID-19. The chain joins TRBV20-1 to TRBJ1-2; tentative D call: TRBD1 (5 bases). Sequences were obtained from peripheral blood. CDR3 amino acids: CSAREQVGYTF. Here the CDR3 DNA reads TGCAGTGCTAGAGAACAGGTTGGCTACACCTTC.